What follows are 17 T cell receptor beta chains derived from one specimen sequenced in a study of CD8 T cells in ankylosing spondylitis. General study findings and limits: Ankylosing spondylitis blood appeared to carry a characteristic TCR beta motif of several highly homologous variants.

MiXCR, applied by TCRdb to the 5' RACE reads, yields one record per CDR3 protein. The sample lists hundreds of thousands of distinct CDR3 sequences, 17% occurring once. Their recognized antigens are unknown. The sequencing input was blood, either unsorted or a sorted T cell fraction (not recorded which). All receptors come from a male donor with ankylosing spondylitis.

This clonotype was picked up a small number of times. The J gene is TRBJ2-7, the V gene TRBV5-4; D is unresolved. Per germline, CDR1 SGHNT and CDR2 YYREEE (reference sequence). V lost 5 bases to trimming and J lost 5 bases, with 17 bases between them. The CDR3 spans 14 residues. As DNA, the CDR3 is TGTGCCAGCAGTACCGCCCTTCTCACGAACGAGCAGTACTTC. The encoded protein is CASSTALLTNEQYF.

This rearrangement joins TRBV2 to TRBJ2-1; 7 bases agree with TRBD2. Germline-derived CDR1 and CDR2 are SNHLY and FYNNEI. V lost 6 bases to trimming and J lost 0 bases; unmatched junction nucleotides: 8. The CDR3 is made up of 16 amino acids. CDR3 amino acids: CASSIKRGSSYNEQFF. The CDR3 coding sequence is TGTGCCAGCAGCATCAAGCGGGGTAGCTCCTACAATGAGCAGTTCTTC.

This clonotype came up once. The chain links TRBV9 to TRBJ2-3; 8 positions agree with TRBD2. The CDR3 sequence is 15 residues long. The germline V gene has CDR1 SGDLS and CDR2 YYNGEE. With V trimmed by 7 bases and J by 4 bases, 11 bases remained unmatched. CDR3: CASGPRGGGPDTQYF. For the CDR3, the DNA is TGTGCCAGCGGACCCCGGGGGGGGGGCCCAGATACGCAGTATTTT.

This clonotype has more than one count but fewer than ten. The chain is built from TRBV29-1 and TRBJ1-1; 9 bases match TRBD1. The germline gives CDR1 SQVTM, CDR2 ANQGSEA. V dropped 4 bases and J dropped 0; count of bases not matched to a gene: 9. CDR3 length: 16 amino acids. For the CDR3, the DNA is TGCAGCGTTGGGGACAGGGCCAAAATGATGAACACTGAAGCTTTCTTT. Amino acid sequence: CSVGDRAKMMNTEAFF.

This rearrangement joins TRBV9 to TRBJ2-1, with TRBD1 matching over 8 bases. Looked up from germline, CDR1 is SGDLS and CDR2 is YYNGEE. The V and J ends lost 4 bases and 8 bases, in that order; junction bases with no gene match: 14. The CDR3 consists of 16 residues. The CDR3 DNA reads TGTGCCAGCAGCAGGAGCTGGCCGGACAGGGACGATGAGCAGTTCTTC. This encodes CASSRSWPDRDDEQFF.

The chain uses TRBV4-1 and TRBJ1-3, with D unresolved. This CDR3 contains 13 residues. Germline V lookup: CDR1 MGHRA, CDR2 YSYEKL. V was cut by 4 bases and J by 0 bases, with 4 bases left in between. CDR3 protein: CASSLISGNTIYF. CDR3 DNA sequence: TGCGCCAGCAGCCTAATCTCTGGAAACACCATATATTTT.

This clonotype has more than one count but fewer than ten. The rearrangement joins TRBV30 to TRBJ2-4; D gene unclear. This CDR3 has 13 residues. Germline V lookup: CDR1 GTSNPN, CDR2 SVGIG (reference sequence). Trimming pared 3 bases from V and 9 bases from J, leaving 15 bases between. DNA for the CDR3: TGTGCCTGGAGGGTAGACCCGTCTGGCATTCAGTACTTC. It is translated as CAWRVDPSGIQYF.

The chain uses TRBV4-1 and TRBJ1-2, with a possible D match to TRBD1 (5 bases). Trimming stripped 1 base from V and 1 base from J, with 10 bases between. This CDR3 comprises 15 residues. Germline values: CDR1 MGHRA, CDR2 YSYEKL. The CDR3 bases are TGCGCCAGCAGCCAAGGGGGCGGAGTTAACTATGGCTACACCTTC. Protein: CASSQGGGVNYGYTF.

This clonotype was picked up a small number of times. The chain recombines TRBV27 with TRBJ2-3; TRBD1 is a possible D gene (5 bases). Trimming took 6 bases from V and 8 from J, leaving 15 bases between them. Germline V CDR1 and CDR2: MNHEY, SMNVEV (reference sequence). The CDR3 spans 13 residues. CDR3 sequence reads: CASSSTGAATQYF. CDR3 sequence (DNA): TGTGCCAGCAGCTCGACTGGGGCCGCTACGCAGTATTTT.

This clonotype was picked up a small number of times. V and J are TRBV3-1 and TRBJ1-1; 8 bases line up with TRBD1. Trimming cost V 3 bases and J 0 bases; bases outside gene matches: 3. The CDR3 consists of 15 residues. CDR1 is LGHDT and CDR2 is YNNKEL in the germline V gene (reference sequence). The CDR3 sequence: CASSHGQGLNTEAFF. The CDR3 region has the DNA TGTGCCAGCAGCCATGGACAGGGTTTGAACACTGAAGCTTTCTTT.

The chain has TRBV15 and TRBJ2-5; 7 bases are a match to TRBD2. V lost 1 base to trimming and J lost 1 base; unmatched junction nucleotides: 6. The CDR3 totals 16 residues. Germline assignment: CDR1 LNHNV and CDR2 YYDKDF (reference sequence). The CDR3 DNA sequence: TGTGCCACCAGCAGAGGCCTAGCGGCCCGCCAAGAGACCCAGTACTTC. Protein product: CATSRGLAARQETQYF.

CDR3 protein: CSASRDGYEQYF. The CDR3 DNA reads TGCAGTGCTAGCAGGGACGGCTACGAGCAGTACTTC. V gene TRBV20-1 combines with J gene TRBJ2-7, with D perhaps given as TRBD1 or TRBD2 (5 bases each). V was clipped by 3 bases and J by 3 bases, with 9 bases between them. CDR3 length equals 12 residues. Germline V gene data show CDR1 as DFQATT and CDR2 as SNEGSKA (reference sequence).

The CDR3 DNA reads TGCAGTGCTAGCAGTGACAGGGGCAATTTCGGCTACACCTTC. This encodes CSASSDRGNFGYTF. The chain links TRBV20-1 to TRBJ1-2, with TRBD1 matching 8 bases. CDR3 length: 14 residues. CDR1 DFQATT and CDR2 SNEGSKA come from the germline V gene (reference sequence). J gave up 8 bases and V 3 bases, and 11 bases lay outside the gene matches.

The table lists this clonotype with a few counts. The chain couples TRBV29-1 to TRBJ2-5; 10 nucleotides line up with TRBD1. The CDR3 is 13 amino acids. CDR1 SQVTM and CDR2 ANQGSEA come from the germline V gene. Germline trimming cut 4 bases from V and 5 bases from J; bases unmatched to any gene: 4. The CDR3 DNA sequence: TGCAGCGTTGGACAGGGGGCGATGGAGACCCAGTACTTC. It translates to CSVGQGAMETQYF.

This clonotype has just a few counts. The rearrangement joins TRBV28 to TRBJ1-5; TRBD1 matches 8 bases. The CDR3 spans 16 residues. Per germline, CDR1 MDHEN and CDR2 SYDVKM. With 2 bases clipped from V and 2 bases from J, the junction kept 5 bases outside the gene matches. The CDR3 spells CASSLQQGAGNQPQHF. CDR3 nucleotides: TGTGCCAGCAGTTTACAGCAGGGGGCGGGCAATCAGCCCCAGCATTTT.

The sample holds a few counts of this clonotype. The gene calls are TRBV7-2 and TRBJ2-1; no clear D. Germline V CDR1 and CDR2: SGHTA, FQGNSA. V gave up 3 bases and J gave up 6 bases, with 9 bases separating them. The CDR3 covers 13 residues. Here the CDR3 reads CASSLFRLNEQFF. As DNA, the CDR3 is TGTGCCAGCAGCTTGTTTAGACTCAATGAGCAGTTCTTC.

In this sample, this clonotype turned up many times. The chain links TRBV12-3 or TRBV12-4 to TRBJ2-1; D may be TRBD2 (7 bases). The CDR3 runs to 16 residues. V lost 1 base to trimming and J lost 4 bases, with 14 bases between them. The CDR3 sequence is CASSLGTRGGYNEQFF. The CDR3 nucleotides are TGTGCCAGCAGTTTAGGGACTAGGGGGGGGTACAATGAGCAGTTCTTC.